The subject of this entry is one TCR beta chain. The antigen is unknown. The sample originates from a study of T cell responses to AZD1222 COVID-19 vaccine. From germline, CDR1 is SGHAT and CDR2 FQDESV (reference sequence). Trimming cost V 5 bases and J 2 bases, with 15 bases left between them. The CDR3 is made up of 15 amino acids. Profiled with immunoSEQ multiplex PCR; TCRdb holds only in-frame clones, not every one. The profile shows 80,000 to 95,000 clones, about 90% of them singletons. Overall study results and limits: It was only after the peak T cell response that any repertoires were sampled. Donors, mostly white British, included more females; clonal diversity was possibly underestimated.

The genes are TRBV11-1 and TRBJ1-2; tentatively, D is TRBD1 (5 bases). Sequences were derived from peripheral blood, sampled on day 0 of AZD1222 vaccination. This receptor was obtained from an adult in good health. The CDR3 loop is CASSPEDGGNYGYTF. For the CDR3, the DNA is TGTGCCAGCAGCCCGGAGGACGGGGGAAACTATGGCTACACCTTC.